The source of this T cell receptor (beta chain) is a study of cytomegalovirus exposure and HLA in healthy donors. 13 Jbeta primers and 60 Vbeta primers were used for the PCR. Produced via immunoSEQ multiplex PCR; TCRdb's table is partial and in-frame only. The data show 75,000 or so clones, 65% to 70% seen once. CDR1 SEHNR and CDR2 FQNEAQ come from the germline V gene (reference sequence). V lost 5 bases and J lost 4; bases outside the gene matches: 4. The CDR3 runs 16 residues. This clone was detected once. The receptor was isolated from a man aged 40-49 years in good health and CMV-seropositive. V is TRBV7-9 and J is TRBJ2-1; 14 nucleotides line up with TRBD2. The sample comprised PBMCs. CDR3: CASSQTSGGVYNEQFF. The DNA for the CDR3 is TGTGCCAGCAGCCAGACTAGCGGGGGGGTGTACAATGAGCAGTTCTTC.